These 20 T cell receptor beta chains came from one sample sequenced in a study of T cells in Graves' hyperthyroidism and ophthalmopathy. TCR beta CDR3 regions were amplified from RNA. Researchers ran a first-round RT-PCR on the TCR CDR3 using the HTBI primer set. TCRdb recomputed calls from the multiplex PCR reads with MiXCR, one row per CDR3 protein. The sample lists some 620,000 distinct CDR3 sequences, under 20% seen once, with 3% to 4.5% in the top ten. Source material: blood. The source is a woman aged 30 to 39 with Graves' hyperthyroidism.

The V gene is TRBV11-3, the J gene TRBJ2-7; D is ambiguous. CDR1 is SGHNT, CDR2 YENEEA, per germline. This CDR3 has 15 amino acids. Trimming shortened V by 5 bases and J by 2 bases, and 16 bases separated the two germline ends. CDR3 amino acids: CASSIRPTTTYEQYF. The CDR3 DNA reads as TGTGCCAGCAGCATCAGACCGACAACGACCTACGAGCAGTACTTC.

V usage is TRBV6-1 and J usage is TRBJ2-1, with 7 bases fitting TRBD1. From germline, CDR1 is MNHNS and CDR2 SASEGT. The CDR3 is 19 residues long. Trimming at V came to 6 bases and at J to 2 bases, leaving 19 bases not matched to a gene. CDR3 nucleotides: TGTGCCAGCAGGACCACCCCTGGAAGGGGGCGAGGAGCCTACAATGAGCAGTTCTTC. Its protein product is CASRTTPGRGRGAYNEQFF.

This clonotype was picked up many times. J is TRBJ2-5 and V is TRBV20-1; TRBD1 aligns across 8 bases. CDR3 length: 14 residues. Germline values: CDR1 DFQATT, CDR2 SNEGSKA (reference sequence). Germline trimming cut 3 bases from V and 2 bases from J; bases unmatched to any gene: 5. The DNA for the CDR3 is TGCAGTGCTAGGGACCACAGGGGGCAAGAGACCCAGTACTTC. It is translated as CSARDHRGQETQYF.

The rearrangement joins TRBV28 to TRBJ2-3, with TRBD2 matching 10 bases. This CDR3 has 17 residues. Per germline, CDR1 MDHEN and CDR2 SYDVKM. Losses at the gene ends were 4 bases for V and 4 bases for J; bases not matched to a gene: 11. The CDR3 coding sequence is TGTGCCAGCAGTTCCCCTCGATCTAGCGGGAGCCCAGATACGCAGTATTTT. Protein: CASSSPRSSGSPDTQYF.

At least ten counts were recorded for this clonotype. V usage is TRBV2 and J usage is TRBJ1-4; D remains unclear. Germline V gene data show CDR1 as SNHLY and CDR2 as FYNNEI. Trimming removed 2 bases from V and 0 bases from J, with 10 bases in between. The CDR3 length is 16 residues. CDR3 in amino acids: CASSEFQLATNEKLFF. The CDR3 DNA follows: TGTGCCAGCAGTGAATTTCAGCTCGCAACTAATGAAAAACTGTTTTTT.

This clonotype was counted a few times. This chain connects TRBV6-1 to TRBJ1-1; 8 bases match TRBD1. This CDR3 region has 13 residues. Germline values: CDR1 MNHNS, CDR2 SASEGT. After removal of 6 bases from V and 4 bases from J, the junction contained 4 bases not matched to a gene. The CDR3 DNA reads as TGTGCCAGCAGGGACAGGGTTCCCACTGAAGCTTTCTTT. Residues: CASRDRVPTEAFF.

The chain couples TRBV7-3 to TRBJ2-3; TRBD1 agrees at 7 bases. V was pared by 5 bases and J by 7 bases, with 6 bases of the junction left unmatched. CDR3 length: 13 residues. Germline assignment: CDR1 SGHTA and CDR2 FQGTGA. CDR3 coding DNA: TGTGCCAGCAGCACCGACAGGGTAAATACGCAGTATTTT. Residues: CASSTDRVNTQYF.

This chain joins TRBV5-1 and TRBJ2-2; no clear D gene. CDR1 SGHRS and CDR2 YFSETQ come from the germline V gene. CDR3 length equals 14 residues. V was shortened by 4 bases and J by 4 bases, with 11 bases between the two germline ends. The CDR3 reads CASSGVSLTGELFF. The DNA of the CDR3 is TGCGCCAGCAGCGGGGTCAGTCTCACCGGGGAGCTGTTTTTT.

This clonotype was found a few times. The V gene is TRBV12-3 or TRBV12-4, the J gene TRBJ2-5, with 7 bases matching TRBD1. Trimming took 5 bases from V and 5 from J; bases not matched to a gene: 5. The CDR3 runs 13 residues. CDR3 residues: CASSRQGPETQYF. CDR3 DNA: TGTGCCAGCAGTCGACAGGGTCCGGAGACCCAGTACTTC.

This clonotype has ten or more counts. This chain joins TRBV5-1 and TRBJ1-1, with 7 bases matching TRBD1. The junction had 7 bases not matched to a gene; V was cut back by 2 bases and J by 0 bases. The CDR3 contains 16 residues. Looked up from germline, CDR1 is SGHRS and CDR2 is YFSETQ. CDR3 loop: CASSLYGGQLNTEAFF. The CDR3, as DNA: TGCGCCAGCAGCTTATACGGGGGACAGTTGAACACTGAAGCTTTCTTT.

This chain links TRBV18 with TRBJ2-7; D gene uncertain. Trimming stripped 3 bases from V and 2 bases from J, with 11 bases between. The CDR3 totals 14 residues. Germline assignment: CDR1 KGHSH and CDR2 LQKENI. The CDR3 reads CASSPGYPAYEQYF. The CDR3 nucleotides read TGTGCCAGCTCACCCGGGTACCCAGCCTACGAGCAGTACTTC.

This clonotype appeared a few times. The gene calls are TRBV28 and TRBJ2-2, with D possibly matching TRBD2 (6 bases). CDR3 size: 16 residues. Germline-derived CDR1 and CDR2 are MDHEN and SYDVKM. Between the trimmed V and J ends, which lost 1 base and 6 bases, there was a span of 15 bases. CDR3 amino acids: CASSLLGGIVPGELFF. The CDR3 DNA reads TGTGCCAGCAGTTTATTGGGGGGAATAGTCCCCGGGGAGCTGTTTTTT. The full variable domain, completed using reference TRBV28 and TRBJ2-2, is DVKVTQSSRYLVKRTGEKVFLECVQDMDHENMFWYRQDPGLGLRLIYFSYDVKMKEKGDIPEGYSVSREKKERFSLILESASTNQTSMYLCASSLLGGIVPGELFFGEGSRLTVL.

This clonotype has just one count. A much larger clone lies one base from this, so it may be a read error. As the CDR3 is not closed by the conserved phenylalanine or tryptophan, this likely results from a read error. This chain connects TRBV30 to TRBJ1-3; D not resolved. Per the germline V gene, CDR1 is GTSNPN and CDR2 is SVGIG (reference sequence). V was cut by 2 bases and J by 4 bases, with 18 bases left in between. The CDR3 length is 16 residues. The DNA for the CDR3 is TGTGCCTGGAGTCGGTCCGGGCCGGGTAAAGGAAACACCATATATCTT. The encoded protein is CAWSRSGPGKGNTIYL.

The chain combines TRBV5-1 with TRBJ1-4; TRBD1 agrees at 9 bases. In germline, CDR1 is SGHRS, CDR2 YFSETQ. This CDR3 contains 15 residues. The junction had 8 bases not matched to a gene; V was cut back by 4 bases and J by 7 bases. CDR3 sequence (DNA): TGCGCCAGCAGCATAACCGGGACAGGGACTGAAAAACTGTTTTTT. Translating gives CASSITGTGTEKLFF.

This clonotype has a handful of counts. V is TRBV19 and J is TRBJ1-4; 7 bases match TRBD1. Germline CDR1 LNHDA, CDR2 SQIVND (reference sequence). The J segment lost 8 bases and the V segment lost 5 bases, leaving 11 bases of the junction unmatched. The CDR3 covers 15 residues. In nucleotides, the CDR3 is TGTGCCAGTAGTTCCCCAGGGAGGGGACAGGAAAAACTGTTTTTT. Translation: CASSSPGRGQEKLFF. Full variable domain (missing parts from reference TRBV19 and TRBJ1-4): DGGITQSPKYLFRKEGQNVTLSCEQNLNHDAMYWYRQDPGQGLRLIYYSQIVNDFQKGDIAEGYSVSREKKESFPLTVTSAQKNPTAFYLCASSSPGRGQEKLFFGSGTQLSVL.

This clonotype was recorded at least ten times. The rearrangement links TRBV13 to TRBJ2-7; weak D call: TRBD1 (6 bases). The CDR3 is 14 amino acids. The germline gives CDR1 PRHDT, CDR2 FYEKMQ (reference sequence). The V and J ends lost 2 bases and 3 bases respectively, with 11 bases between them. CDR3 in DNA: TGTGCCAGCAGCTTACCAGGGGTGAACTACGAGCAGTACTTC. Translating gives CASSLPGVNYEQYF. Using reference TRBV13 and TRBJ2-7 for the parts outside the CDR3, the full variable domain is AAGVIQSPRHLIKEKRETATLKCYPIPRHDTVYWYQQGPGQDPQFLISFYEKMQSDKGSIPDRFSAQQFSDYHSELNMSSLELGDSALYFCASSLPGVNYEQYFGPGTRLTVT.

This clonotype was seen ten or more times. The DNA of the CDR3 is TGTGCCACCAGCAGAGATTCCGGCTACGAGCAGTACTTC. It is translated as CATSRDSGYEQYF. The chain joins TRBV15 to TRBJ2-7; D unclear. Germline CDR1 is LNHNV and CDR2 is YYDKDF (reference sequence). Trimming shortened V by 0 bases and J by 3 bases, and 6 bases separated the two germline ends. The CDR3 is 13 residues long. The variable domain in full, with the rest retrieved from reference TRBV15 and TRBJ2-7, is DAMVIQNPRYQVTQFGKPVTLSCSQTLNHNVMYWYQQKSSQAPKLLFHYYDKDFNNEADTPDNFQSRRPNTSFCFLDIRSPGLGDTAMYLCATSRDSGYEQYFGPGTRLTVT.

This clonotype turned up a few times. A clone one base away is much larger, so this may be a read error. Given the absence of the conserved phenylalanine or tryptophan at the CDR3 end, a read error is likely. The chain has TRBV30 and TRBJ2-7; 10 bases map to TRBD1. The CDR3 extends over 14 amino acids. Germline V gene data show CDR1 as GTSNPN and CDR2 as SVGIG (reference sequence). The V gene end was trimmed by 2 bases and the J gene end by 6 bases; junction bases not matched to a gene: 7. The CDR3 sequence is CAWSYGTGAREQYL. CDR3 DNA: TGTGCCTGGAGTTACGGGACAGGGGCACGCGAGCAGTACCTC.

This clonotype was seen at least ten times. CDR3 protein: CASSSDPQAFF. DNA for the CDR3: TGTGCCAGCAGTTCAGACCCTCAAGCTTTCTTT. The genes are TRBV6-2 or TRBV6-3 and TRBJ1-1; D not certain. CDR3 length: 11 residues. The ends were cut back, 4 bases at V and 9 bases at J, with 9 bases in the middle. Germline CDR1 is MNHEY and CDR2 is SVGEGT.

At least ten counts were recorded for this clonotype. The chain couples TRBV20-1 to TRBJ2-5; TRBD1 might be the D (5 bases). The CDR3 totals 16 residues. Germline CDR1 is DFQATT and CDR2 is SNEGSKA (reference sequence). Trimming took off 6 bases at V and 0 bases at J, with 20 bases between the two ends. The CDR3 nucleotides read TGCAGTGCCCCTACACGCGTTGGCAGGGACCAAGAGACCCAGTACTTC. Amino acid sequence: CSAPTRVGRDQETQYF.